The 12 T cell receptor beta chains listed next were all sequenced from one sample in a study of shared clonotypes between healthy human individuals. TCRdb's copy holds only in-frame clones and misses some; the assay was immunoSEQ multiplex PCR. The data contain around 1.9 million clones, over 85% of them singletons. Naive CD8 cells, CD45RO-negative and positively selected for CCR7, excluded terminally differentiated effector memory CD45RA+ cells. The sequenced material came from naive CD8+ T cells from PBMCs. These receptors all come from a man aged 18 to 30 in good health. Some clones in this sample may be carry-over from other donors' samples.

About this clone: Distinct nucleotide sequences in the sample also encode this CDR3. DNA of the CDR3: TGCAGCGTTGGACAGGGGGCCGGTGGCTACACCTTC. It translates to CSVGQGAGGYTF. V and J are TRBV29-1 and TRBJ1-2, with 10 bases matching TRBD1. CDR1 and CDR2 from the germline V gene are SQVTM and ANQGSEA. CDR3 length: 12 amino acids. Germline trimming cut 4 bases from V and 7 bases from J; bases unmatched to any gene: 3.

In DNA, the CDR3 is TGTGCCAGCAGCTCGATCAGGGGCAACTATGGCTACACCTTC. This translates into CASSSIRGNYGYTF. The V gene is TRBV13, the J gene TRBJ1-2, with D perhaps matching TRBD1 (6 bases). Deletions cut 4 bases from V and 2 bases from J, with 11 bases between. CDR3 length: 14 residues. Germline values: CDR1 PRHDT, CDR2 FYEKMQ (reference sequence).

The V call is TRBV27, the J call TRBJ2-3; 8 bases match TRBD1. V lost 7 bases and J lost 3; bases outside the gene matches: 3. Germline V gives CDR1 MNHEY, CDR2 SMNVEV (reference sequence). The CDR3 loop spans 13 amino acids. CDR3 bases: TGTGCCAGCACGACAGGGGTGACAGATACGCAGTATTTT. This translates into CASTTGVTDTQYF.

This clone has a single count. The chain recombines TRBV7-9 with TRBJ2-7, with D possibly matching TRBD1 (5 bases). The germline gives CDR1 SEHNR, CDR2 FQNEAQ (reference sequence). Trimming took 6 bases from V and 2 from J, leaving 8 bases between them. The CDR3 extends over 12 amino acids. The DNA for the CDR3 is TGTGCCAGCAGTATGACAGCCTACGAGCAGTACTTC. It yields the protein CASSMTAYEQYF. The variable domain in full, with the rest retrieved from reference TRBV7-9 and TRBJ2-7, is DTGVSQNPRHKITKRGQNVTFRCDPISEHNRLYWYRQTLGQGPEFLTYFQNEAQLEKSRLLSDRFSAERPKGSFSTLEIQRTEQGDSAMYLCASSMTAYEQYFGPGTRLTVT.

This clone was counted once. The rearrangement links TRBV27 to TRBJ2-7; no reliable D call. CDR3 size: 13 residues. V lost 5 bases and J 3 bases, leaving 11 bases between the germline ends. From germline, CDR1 is MNHEY and CDR2 SMNVEV (reference sequence). The DNA for the CDR3 is TGTGCCAGCAGTCCTGGGGAATTCTACGAGCAGTACTTC. This encodes CASSPGEFYEQYF.

The chain combines TRBV7-9 with TRBJ2-1, with 8 bases aligning to TRBD2. The germline CDR1 and CDR2 sequences are SEHNR and FQNEAQ (reference sequence). Trimming cost V 1 base and J 1 base; bases outside gene matches: 3. CDR3 length equals 16 residues. CDR3 sequence reads: CASSLVSGSSYNEQFF. DNA for the CDR3: TGTGCCAGCAGCTTAGTGAGCGGGAGTTCCTACAATGAGCAGTTCTTC.

The J gene is TRBJ2-6, the V gene TRBV28; D call uncertain. V shed 2 bases and J shed 0 bases, with 17 bases lying between them. CDR3 length equals 19 residues. Germline V gives CDR1 MDHEN, CDR2 SYDVKM. The CDR3 nucleotides read TGTGCCAGCAGTTTAGTTAGGCAGAGCCTTAGCTCTGGGGCCAACGTCCTGACTTTC. Translation: CASSLVRQSLSSGANVLTF.

The chain employs TRBV13 and TRBJ2-3; 8 positions agree with TRBD2. Trimming took 3 bases from V and 5 from J; bases not matched to a gene: 7. The CDR3 consists of 15 residues. Germline V gene lookup returns CDR1 PRHDT and CDR2 FYEKMQ (reference sequence). This CDR3 reads CASSFSGAGIDTQYF. The CDR3 DNA reads as TGTGCCAGCAGCTTTAGCGGGGCCGGGATAGATACGCAGTATTTT.

In DNA form, the CDR3 reads TGTGCCAGCAGCGTTACAGGGGTTTATGACTATGGCTACACCTTC. Translating gives CASSVTGVYDYGYTF. The chain links TRBV7-9 to TRBJ1-2, with TRBD1 matching 7 bases. The junction had 9 bases not matched to a gene; V was cut back by 5 bases and J by 3 bases. CDR3 size: 15 residues. Germline lookup yields CDR1 SEHNR and CDR2 FQNEAQ (reference sequence). The variable domain in full, with the rest retrieved from reference TRBV7-9 and TRBJ1-2, is DTGVSQNPRHKITKRGQNVTFRCDPISEHNRLYWYRQTLGQGPEFLTYFQNEAQLEKSRLLSDRFSAERPKGSFSTLEIQRTEQGDSAMYLCASSVTGVYDYGYTFGSGTRLTVV.

Comments on this clone: Other DNA variants within this sample encode the same CDR3. The rearrangement uses TRBV5-1 and TRBJ2-2; either TRBD1 or TRBD2 may fit D (6 bases each). Germline CDR1 SGHRS, CDR2 YFSETQ. V lost 1 base, J lost 11 bases, and 9 bases lay in between. CDR3 length: 12 residues. The CDR3 DNA sequence: TGCGCCAGCAGCTTGTCGGGGGCCGAGCTGTTTTTT. Protein: CASSLSGAELFF.

The chain combines TRBV27 with TRBJ2-1, with 8 bases matching TRBD2. Looked up from germline, CDR1 is MNHEY and CDR2 is SMNVEV (reference sequence). J gave up 6 bases and V 5 bases, and 12 bases lay outside the gene matches. The CDR3 covers 16 residues. Here the CDR3 DNA reads TGTGCCAGCAGTGTCTCATCGGGACTAGTGGTCAATGAGCAGTTCTTC. This codes for CASSVSSGLVVNEQFF.

This clone was found a few times. The chain links TRBV5-1 to TRBJ1-2, with unresolved D. The CDR3 contains 15 residues. The germline V and J ends were trimmed by 0 bases and 6 bases, with 15 bases remaining between them. In germline, CDR1 is SGHRS, CDR2 YFSETQ. The CDR3 DNA follows: TGCGCCAGCAGCTTGGCCTTGGGAGGATCTGATGGCTACACCTTC. Translation: CASSLALGGSDGYTF.